These T cell receptor beta chains were read from a single sample in a study of cytotoxic CD8 clonotypes in ibrutinib-treated CLL. Profiling relied on immunoSEQ multiplex PCR, and the TCRdb table lists in-frame clones only, not all of them. Among hundreds of thousands of clones listed, 60% to 75% were seen once. The sequenced sample was PBMCs, obtained after 24 months of ibrutinib treatment. The receptors shown here come from a human donor with chronic lymphocytic leukemia. Each CDR3 is given with its conserved first and last residue. D genes are given only for firm matches. Clone size appears in some rows only: once, few, many, or a class for an expanded clone.

len	v_gene	j_gene	d_gene	abundance	CDR3aa	CDR3nt
13	TRBV25-1	TRBJ2-5	-	few	CASSRGAQETQYF	TGTGCCAGCAGTCGGGGGGCCCAAGAGACCCAGTACTTC
14	TRBV10-2	TRBJ1-2	-	once	CASSVSQGGYGYTF	TGCGCCAGCAGTGTATCGCAGGGAGGCTATGGCTACACCTTC
15	TRBV4-2	TRBJ1-4	-	few	CASSQEAGGREKLFF	TGTGCCAGCAGCCAAGAGGCGGGGGGCAGGGAAAAACTGTTTTTT
15	TRBV7-2	TRBJ2-3	-	once	CASSLWAGASGTQYF	TGTGCCAGCAGCTTATGGGCGGGGGCTTCAGGGACGCAGTATTTT
14	TRBV2	TRBJ2-1	-	few	CASTVSPVWNEQFF	TGTGCCAGCACTGTATCCCCAGTGTGGAATGAGCAGTTCTTC
14	TRBV4-1	TRBJ2-7	-	-	CASSHPRPPYEQYF	TGCGCCAGCAGCCACCCGAGGCCCCCCTACGAGCAGTACTTC
11	TRBV13	TRBJ2-7	-	-	CASSSPYEQYF	TGTGCCAGCAGCTCCCCCTACGAGCAGTACTTC
17	TRBV27	TRBJ2-1	TRBD2	-	CASMRTSGQWNNNEQFF	TGTGCCAGCATGAGGACTAGCGGCCAGTGGAACAACAATGAGCAGTTCTTC
11	TRBV6-5	TRBJ1-1	-	few	CAREEGTEAFF	TGTGCTAGAGAGGAGGGCACTGAAGCTTTCTTT
10	TRBV28	TRBJ2-7	-	-	CASSRTVPYF	TGTGCCAGCAGTCGGACAGTCCCGTACTTC
14	TRBV5-6	TRBJ2-5	TRBD2	-	CASSAGTSGWPQYF	TGTGCCAGCAGCGCCGGGACTAGCGGATGGCCCCAGTACTTC
14	TRBV2	TRBJ1-2	-	few	CASREGPENYGYTF	TGTGCCAGCAGGGAGGGACCAGAGAACTATGGCTACACCTTC
14	TRBV4-3	TRBJ2-7	-	-	CASSQDKFSYEQYF	TGCGCCAGCAGCCAAGATAAATTCTCCTACGAGCAGTACTTC
16	TRBV19	TRBJ2-2	-	-	CATSGRGGSNTGELFF	TGTGCCACCAGCGGTCGCGGGGGCTCGAACACTGGGGAGCTGTTTTTT
15	TRBV9	TRBJ2-6	-	-	CASSTQFGGANVLTF	TGTGCCAGCAGCACGCAGTTCGGAGGGGCCAACGTCCTGACTTTC
11	TRBV6-5	TRBJ1-1	-	-	CASRDGGPAFF	TGTGCCAGCAGGGACGGCGGCCCTGCTTTCTTT
12	TRBV28	TRBJ1-2	-	few	CASSPGPYGYTF	TGTGCCAGCAGTCCAGGACCCTATGGCTACACCTTC
15	TRBV5-1	TRBJ1-1	-	-	CASSLANSLNTEAFF	TGCGCCAGCAGCTTGGCCAACAGCTTGAACACTGAAGCTTTCTTT
15	TRBV19	TRBJ1-3	-	-	CASEDGVNSGNTIYF	TGTGCCAGTGAAGATGGGGTAAACTCTGGAAACACCATATATTTT
13	TRBV29-1	TRBJ1-2	-	-	CSVITGLNYGYTF	TGCAGCGTTATAACAGGGCTAAACTATGGCTACACCTTC
13	TRBV5-1	TRBJ1-1	TRBD1	-	CASSSTGGAEAFF	TGCGCCAGCAGCTCTACAGGGGGCGCGGAAGCTTTCTTT
17	TRBV5-4	TRBJ2-5	TRBD2	-	CASSLGLAGRDPETQYF	TGTGCCAGCAGCTTGGGGCTAGCGGGACGCGACCCGGAGACCCAGTACTTC
16	TRBV4-2	TRBJ2-3	TRBD2	-	CASSQGGLDSTDTQYF	TGTGCCAGCAGCCAGGGGGGACTAGACAGCACAGATACGCAGTATTTT
18	TRBV29-1	TRBJ2-1	TRBD2	-	CSVEPESDSGGFYNEQFF	TGCAGCGTTGAACCCGAAAGTGACAGCGGGGGTTTCTACAATGAGCAGTTCTTC
14	TRBV4-1	TRBJ2-3	-	-	CASSQDQGTDTQYF	TGCGCCAGCAGCCAAGATCAGGGCACAGATACGCAGTATTTT
15	TRBV19	TRBJ2-1	TRBD2	-	CASSTSGTSLPEQFF	TGTGCCAGTAGTACATCCGGGACTAGCTTGCCTGAGCAGTTCTTC
14	TRBV6-5	TRBJ2-7	TRBD2	few	CASSAGTSVYEQYF	TGTGCCAGCAGTGCCGGGACTAGCGTCTACGAGCAGTACTTC
13	TRBV7-3	TRBJ2-1	-	once	CASSVTSSHEQFF	TGTGCCAGCAGCGTCACTAGTTCCCATGAGCAGTTCTTC
15	TRBV19	TRBJ2-7	TRBD1	-	CASSIGRQGDYEQYF	TGTGCCAGTAGTATAGGACGACAGGGGGACTACGAGCAGTACTTC
14	TRBV28	TRBJ2-1	TRBD2	-	CASSLAGLPQEQFF	TGTGCCAGCAGTTTGGCGGGACTACCTCAAGAGCAGTTCTTC
15	TRBV6-5	TRBJ2-7	TRBD1	once	CASSYENRGTGEQYF	TGTGCCAGCAGTTACGAGAACAGGGGGACGGGTGAGCAGTACTTC
13	TRBV30	TRBJ1-4	-	once	CAWSVQVNEKLFF	TGTGCCTGGAGTGTCCAGGTAAATGAAAAACTGTTTTTT
14	TRBV11-3	TRBJ2-5	TRBD1	-	CASSPGTGQETQYF	TGTGCCAGCAGCCCCGGGACAGGGCAAGAGACCCAGTACTTC
16	TRBV30	TRBJ2-7	TRBD2	-	CAWRDHGTSGGYEQYF	TGTGCCTGGAGAGACCACGGGACTAGCGGGGGCTACGAGCAGTACTTC
15	TRBV9	TRBJ2-1	-	-	CASSVVGGPYNEQFF	TGTGCCAGCAGCGTAGTAGGAGGGCCTTACAATGAGCAGTTCTTC
13	TRBV4-1	TRBJ2-1	-	-	CASSQDSYNEQFF	TGCGCCAGCAGTCAAGACAGCTACAATGAGCAGTTCTTC
15	TRBV30	TRBJ2-1	TRBD2	-	CAWTVGLAVNNEQFF	TGTGCCTGGACTGTGGGACTAGCGGTAAACAATGAGCAGTTCTTC
16	TRBV6-5	TRBJ2-7	-	once	CASSYYVGTTIWEQYF	TGTGCCAGCAGTTATTACGTTGGGACAACAATCTGGGAGCAATACTTC
12	TRBV28	TRBJ2-5	-	-	CASKLSKETQYF	TGTGCCAGCAAATTGTCCAAAGAGACCCAGTACTTC
14	TRBV9	TRBJ2-1	-	-	CASSVAGAVNEQFF	TGTGCCAGCAGCGTAGCGGGAGCTGTTAATGAGCAGTTCTTC
16	TRBV25-1	TRBJ2-7	TRBD1	-	CASSERTGGEFYEQYF	TGTGCCAGCAGTGAGCGAACAGGGGGCGAGTTCTACGAGCAGTACTTC
17	TRBV28	TRBJ2-7	TRBD2	-	CASSFRVIAGGSYEQYF	TGTGCCAGCAGTTTTCGTGTTATAGCGGGAGGCTCCTACGAGCAGTACTTC
11	TRBV25-1	TRBJ1-1	-	-	CASSEYTEAFF	TGTGCCAGCAGTGAATACACTGAAGCTTTCTTT
16	TRBV28	TRBJ2-2	-	-	CASSSIRDTYTGELFF	TGTGCCAGCAGTTCCATCCGGGACACCTACACCGGGGAGCTGTTTTTT
13	TRBV6-5	TRBJ1-1	-	-	CASQYGGNTEAFF	TGTGCCAGCCAGTATGGGGGGAACACTGAAGCTTTCTTT
16	TRBV7-8	TRBJ2-7	TRBD2	-	CASSQRRTSGRDEQYF	TGTGCCAGCAGCCAAAGACGGACTAGCGGGAGGGACGAGCAGTACTTC